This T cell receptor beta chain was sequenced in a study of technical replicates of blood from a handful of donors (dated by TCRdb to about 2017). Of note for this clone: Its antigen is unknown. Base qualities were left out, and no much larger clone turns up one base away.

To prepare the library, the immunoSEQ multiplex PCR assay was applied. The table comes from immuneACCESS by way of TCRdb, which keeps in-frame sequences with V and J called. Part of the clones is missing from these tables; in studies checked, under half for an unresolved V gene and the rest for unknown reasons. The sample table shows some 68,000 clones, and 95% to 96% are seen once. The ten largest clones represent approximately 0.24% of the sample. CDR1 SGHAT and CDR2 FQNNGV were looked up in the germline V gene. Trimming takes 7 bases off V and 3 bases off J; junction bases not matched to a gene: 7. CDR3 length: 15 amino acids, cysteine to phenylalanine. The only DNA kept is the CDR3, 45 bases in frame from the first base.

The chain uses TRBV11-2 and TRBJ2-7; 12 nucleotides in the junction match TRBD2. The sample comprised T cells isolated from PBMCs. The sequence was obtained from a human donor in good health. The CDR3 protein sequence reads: CASTPLAGGRYEQYF. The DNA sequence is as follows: TGTGCCAGCACCCCCCTAGCGGGAGGGCGCTACGAGCAGTACTTC.